Reported below is one TCR beta chain. Its antigen is still unknown. The sample is drawn from a study of a mutant IDH1 vaccine in newly diagnosed glioma. Study overall: Patients were started on vaccination 4-6 weeks after radiotherapy alone, or with temozolomide cycles. Patients got radiotherapy, temozolomide, or both beforehand, and most got both. Mean patient age was around 40 years; approximately 62% were male and approximately 40% female.

The V gene's germline CDR1 is SEHNR and CDR2 FQNEAQ (reference sequence). V lost 3 bases, J lost 3 bases, and 3 bases stayed unmatched. This CDR3 is built from 15 residues. Noted time point: week 35, safety follow-up. In every dose of vaccine, 300 ug of mutant IDH1 20-mer peptide was given alongside topical imiquimod. New IDH1-mutant, ATRX-lost WHO grade 3 or 4 astrocytomas occurred in donors. This table comes from immunoSEQ multiplex PCR, and its TCRdb copy is limited to in-frame clones, with some not included. The sample holds 70,000 or so clones, roughly 86% seen once. This sequence originates from a man aged 25-40 years with glioma. This specimen consisted of PBMCs, obtained from a glioma patient whose treatment included an IDH1 peptide vaccine. V gene TRBV7-9 combines with J gene TRBJ1-2, with TRBD1 identical over 11 bases. CDR3 bases: TGTGCCAGCAGCTTCGGACAGGGGGCGCACTATGGCTACACCTTC. It is translated as CASSFGQGAHYGYTF.